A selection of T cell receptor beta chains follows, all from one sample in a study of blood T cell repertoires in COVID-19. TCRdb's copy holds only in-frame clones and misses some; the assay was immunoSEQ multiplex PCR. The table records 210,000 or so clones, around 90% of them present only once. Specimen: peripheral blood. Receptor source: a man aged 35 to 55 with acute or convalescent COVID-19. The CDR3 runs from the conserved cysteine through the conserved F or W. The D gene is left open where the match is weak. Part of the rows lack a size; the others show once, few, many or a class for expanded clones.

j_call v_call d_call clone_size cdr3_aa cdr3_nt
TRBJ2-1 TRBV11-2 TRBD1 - CASRYLRGRRTNEQFF TGTGCCAGCAGATATCTCAGGGGGCGAAGGACCAATGAGCAGTTCTTC
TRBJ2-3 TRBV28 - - CASSPAQGWGTDTQYF TGTGCCAGCAGTCCGGCACAGGGTTGGGGCACAGATACGCAGTATTTT
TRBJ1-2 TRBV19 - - CASSIVLQGGGGYTF TGTGCCAGTAGTATAGTGCTCCAGGGAGGAGGGGGCTACACCTTC
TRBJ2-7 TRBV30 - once CAWSVRGGGVYEQYF TGTGCCTGGAGTGTACGAGGGGGTGGGGTCTACGAGCAGTACTTC
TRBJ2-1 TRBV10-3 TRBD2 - CAIRALAGGPDEQFF TGTGCCATCAGGGCCCTGGCGGGGGGGCCCGATGAGCAGTTCTTC
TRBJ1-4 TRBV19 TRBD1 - CASRGQDATNEKLFF TGTGCCAGTAGAGGACAGGATGCAACTAATGAAAAACTGTTTTTT
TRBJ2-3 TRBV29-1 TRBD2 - CSVGGAGVADTQYF TGCAGCGTTGGGGGAGCGGGGGTAGCAGATACGCAGTATTTT
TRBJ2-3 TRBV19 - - CASSMGPGDSTDTQYF TGTGCCAGTAGTATGGGCCCCGGGGACTCCACAGATACGCAGTATTTT
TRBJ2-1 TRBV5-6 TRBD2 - CASSLGRTSGGPYNEQFF TGTGCCAGCAGCTTGGGGCGGACTAGCGGGGGCCCCTACAATGAGCAGTTCTTC
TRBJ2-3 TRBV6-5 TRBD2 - CASTVGLAPDTQYF TGTGCCAGCACGGTCGGACTAGCACCAGATACGCAGTATTTT
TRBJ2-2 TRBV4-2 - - CASSQELRGNTGELFF TGTGCCAGCAGCCAAGAATTGCGGGGGAACACCGGGGAGCTGTTTTTT
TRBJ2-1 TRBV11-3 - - CASSLRGSSYNEQFF TGTGCCAGCAGCTTAAGGGGGAGCTCCTACAATGAGCAGTTCTTC
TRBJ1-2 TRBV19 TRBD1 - CASSMWGQLYGYTF TGTGCCAGTAGTATGTGGGGACAGTTATATGGCTACACCTTC
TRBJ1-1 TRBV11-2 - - CASSLSQSNTEAFF TGTGCCAGCAGCTTATCTCAGTCGAACACTGAAGCTTTCTTT
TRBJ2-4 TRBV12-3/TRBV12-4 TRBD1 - CATGTDLKNIQYF TGTGCCACTGGGACAGACCTAAAAAACATTCAGTACTTC
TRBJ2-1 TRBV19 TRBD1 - CASSIGTGDYNEQFF TGTGCCAGTAGTATAGGGACAGGAGACTACAATGAGCAGTTCTTC